One and the same sample provided the 21 T cell receptor beta chains below, sequenced in a study of cytomegalovirus exposure and HLA in healthy donors. Both 60 Vbeta primers and 13 Jbeta primers went into the PCR. Profiled with immunoSEQ multiplex PCR; TCRdb holds only in-frame clones, not every one. This sample has under 200,000 clones, with approximately 78% found just once. Input material: PBMCs. Receptors were obtained from a woman between 40 and 50 years old in good health and CMV-seronegative.

This clone was observed a handful of times. CDR3 DNA sequence: TGTGCCAGCAGCCCCACAGGGGTAGGGGAGACCCAGTACTTC. Amino acids: CASSPTGVGETQYF. The chain employs TRBV7-7 and TRBJ2-5, with 7 bases aligning to TRBD1. J gave up 5 bases and V 5 bases, and 8 bases lay outside the gene matches. Per the germline V gene, CDR1 is SSHAT and CDR2 is FNYEAQ (reference sequence). The CDR3 extends over 14 amino acids. Combining the CDR3 with reference TRBV7-7 and TRBJ2-5 gives the whole variable domain GAGVSQSPRYKVTKRGQDVTLRCDPISSHATLYWYQQALGQGPEFLTYFNYEAQPDKSGLPSDRFSAERPEGSISTLTIQRTEQRDSAMYRCASSPTGVGETQYFGPGTRLLVL.

The gene calls are TRBV7-6 and TRBJ2-7, with D maybe TRBD1 (5 bases). This CDR3 spans 16 amino acids. Looked up from germline, CDR1 is SGHVS and CDR2 is FNYEAQ. V was pared by 6 bases and J by 0 bases, with 18 bases between. The CDR3 region is CASSSLTGPSSYEQYF. CDR3 nucleotides: TGTGCCAGCAGTTCCCTTACAGGCCCCAGCTCCTACGAGCAGTACTTC.

The gene calls are TRBV25-1 and TRBJ1-5, with 9 nucleotides matching TRBD1. J gave up 9 bases and V 4 bases, and 13 bases lay outside the gene matches. Germline V gene sequence: CDR1 MGHDK, CDR2 SYGVNS. The CDR3 loop spans 16 amino acids. The CDR3 nucleotides read TGTGCCAGCAGTGGTCGCTCCGGGACAGGGTTCGGGCCCCAGCATTTT. Amino acid sequence: CASSGRSGTGFGPQHF.

The chain recombines TRBV12-5 with TRBJ1-2, with 8 bases that match TRBD1. Germline V CDR1 and CDR2: LGHNT, FRNRAP. The junction had 6 bases not matched to a gene; V was cut back by 4 bases and J by 8 bases. This CDR3 is built from 13 residues. The CDR3 protein is CASGYGQGLGYTF. Written as DNA, the CDR3 is TGTGCTAGTGGTTACGGACAGGGCTTGGGCTACACCTTC.

The chain combines TRBV6-1 with TRBJ1-1; D ambiguous. CDR1 MNHNS and CDR2 SASEGT come from the germline V gene. The CDR3 sequence is 15 residues long. The V end lost 0 bases, the J end lost 3 bases, and 11 bases lay between the germline ends. The DNA of the CDR3 is TGTGCCAGCAGTGAAGCGAGGGTGCGGTACACTGAAGCTTTCTTT. Translation: CASSEARVRYTEAFF.

V and J are TRBV5-1 and TRBJ1-3, with 7 nucleotides matching TRBD1. Trimming took 2 bases from V and 8 from J; bases not matched to a gene: 16. The length of the CDR3 is 17 residues. Germline V lookup: CDR1 SGHRS, CDR2 YFSETQ. The CDR3: CASSLRAQGKLVHTIYF. The CDR3 DNA reads TGCGCCAGCAGCTTAAGGGCACAGGGGAAGTTAGTACACACCATATATTTT.

The CDR3 nucleotides are TGTGCCAGCAGTTTAGGTTTTATGGAGAGGGCAGCGGCAATGCAGTTCTTC. It is translated as CASSLGFMERAAAMQFF. The chain uses TRBV28 and TRBJ2-1, with a possible D match to TRBD2 (5 bases). V shed 2 bases and J shed 12 bases, with 26 bases lying between them. CDR3 size: 17 residues. Germline V gives CDR1 MDHEN, CDR2 SYDVKM.

This clone showed up just once. The chain joins TRBV7-9 to TRBJ2-3; 10 bases are shared with TRBD2. Germline trimming cut 5 bases from V and 0 bases from J; bases unmatched to any gene: 8. CDR1 is SEHNR, CDR2 FQNEAQ, per germline (reference sequence). The CDR3 spans 17 residues. CDR3 residues: CASSPAGGSSSTDTQYF. The CDR3 DNA reads as TGTGCCAGCAGCCCAGCGGGGGGGTCATCTAGCACAGATACGCAGTATTTT. The whole variable domain, remainder taken from reference TRBV7-9 and TRBJ2-3, is DTGVSQNPRHKITKRGQNVTFRCDPISEHNRLYWYRQTLGQGPEFLTYFQNEAQLEKSRLLSDRFSAERPKGSFSTLEIQRTEQGDSAMYLCASSPAGGSSSTDTQYFGPGTRLTVL.

The V and J genes are TRBV29-1 and TRBJ2-5; TRBD1 might be the D (5 bases). Germline V gives CDR1 SQVTM, CDR2 ANQGSEA. Trimming stripped 6 bases from V and 5 bases from J, with 13 bases between. This CDR3 spans 12 amino acids. The CDR3: CSVDNSGETQYF. CDR3 bases: TGCAGCGTGGACAATTCTGGGGAGACCCAGTACTTC.

The gene calls are TRBV11-2 and TRBJ2-7; 8 nucleotides match TRBD2. Germline CDR1 SGHAT, CDR2 FQNNGV. The CDR3 contains 15 residues. With V trimmed by 2 bases and J by 4 bases, 7 bases remained unmatched. The CDR3 DNA follows: TGTGCCAGCAGCTTATTATCTAGCGGGCATTACGAGCAGTACTTC. Residues: CASSLLSSGHYEQYF.

The V and J genes are TRBV15 and TRBJ2-3; D is undetermined. The V end lost 2 bases, the J end lost 2 bases, and 14 bases lay between the germline ends. This CDR3 is 16 amino acids long. Germline CDR1 and CDR2: LNHNV and YYDKDF (reference sequence). The CDR3: CATSRYGVVITDTQYF. The CDR3 DNA sequence: TGTGCCACCAGCAGATATGGAGTGGTTATCACAGATACGCAGTATTTT. Variable domain in full (rest from reference TRBV15 and TRBJ2-3): DAMVIQNPRYQVTQFGKPVTLSCSQTLNHNVMYWYQQKSSQAPKLLFHYYDKDFNNEADTPDNFQSRRPNTSFCFLDIRSPGLGDTAMYLCATSRYGVVITDTQYFGPGTRLTVL.

V usage is TRBV2 and J usage is TRBJ2-5; D not certain. CDR1 is SNHLY and CDR2 is FYNNEI in the germline V gene. The CDR3 loop spans 13 amino acids. Trimming left V 5 bases short and J 5 bases short, with 12 bases between. In nucleotides, the CDR3 is TGTGCCAGCAGTCGCGGAATTGCGGAGACCCAGTACTTC. Its protein is CASSRGIAETQYF.

The chain links TRBV29-1 to TRBJ2-2, with D perhaps matching TRBD2 (5 bases). CDR3 length: 13 amino acids. Germline CDR1 reads SQVTM; CDR2 reads ANQGSEA. V dropped 0 bases and J dropped 5 bases, with 7 bases sitting between them. The CDR3 spells CSVEERGTGELFF. The CDR3 DNA sequence: TGCAGCGTTGAAGAGAGAGGGACCGGGGAGCTGTTTTTT.

The CDR3 sequence: CASWPRDRVYEQYF. The CDR3 nucleotides read TGTGCCAGCTGGCCCCGGGACAGGGTCTACGAGCAGTACTTC. This chain joins TRBV28 and TRBJ2-7, with 9 bases fitting TRBD1. This CDR3 has 14 residues. V lost 8 bases and J lost 3; bases outside the gene matches: 8. Germline assignment: CDR1 MDHEN and CDR2 SYDVKM.

The chain has TRBV18 and TRBJ1-2, with 7 positions matching TRBD1. This CDR3 has 13 amino acids. The junction had 6 bases not matched to a gene; V was cut back by 3 bases and J by 8 bases. Germline V gives CDR1 KGHSH, CDR2 LQKENI. The CDR3 protein is CASSPTGVEGYTF. CDR3 in DNA: TGTGCCAGCTCACCTACAGGGGTCGAAGGCTACACCTTC.

The V call is TRBV28, the J call TRBJ1-2; 7 bases map to TRBD1. V shed 7 bases and J 8 bases; nucleotides not matched to a gene: 13. CDR1 is MDHEN, CDR2 SYDVKM, per germline. The CDR3 length is 14 residues. CDR3: CASISPQGGGGYTF. The CDR3, as DNA: TGTGCCAGCATTTCCCCCCAAGGGGGCGGCGGCTACACCTTC.

The chain couples TRBV5-4 to TRBJ1-2; a possible D gene is TRBD1 (5 bases). The CDR3 has 15 amino acids. Germline V CDR1 and CDR2: SGHNT, YYREEE (reference sequence). V dropped 1 base and J dropped 2 bases, with 12 bases sitting between them. CDR3 loop: CASSLSRVENYGYTF. The CDR3 coding sequence is TGTGCCAGCAGCTTGTCCAGGGTTGAGAACTATGGCTACACCTTC. Full variable domain (rest looked up from reference TRBV5-4 and TRBJ1-2): ETGVTQSPTHLIKTRGQQVTLRCSSQSGHNTVSWYQQALGQGPQFIFQYYREEENGRGNFPPRFSGLQFPNYSSELNVNALELDDSALYLCASSLSRVENYGYTFGSGTRLTVV.

This chain uses TRBV9 with TRBJ1-1, with 12 bases aligning to TRBD1. CDR3 size: 16 residues. Per the germline V gene, CDR1 is SGDLS and CDR2 is YYNGEE. The trim removed 4 bases at V and 3 bases at J, leaving 7 bases unmatched. This CDR3 is CASSRGQGAFDTEAFF. As DNA, the CDR3 is TGTGCCAGCAGCAGGGGACAGGGGGCTTTCGACACTGAAGCTTTCTTT.

The chain carries TRBV2 and TRBJ2-7; D is perhaps TRBD2 (6 bases). Trimming removed 6 bases at V and 2 bases at J, with 11 bases between. The length of the CDR3 is 13 residues. The germline V gene encodes CDR1 SNHLY and CDR2 FYNNEI. CDR3 in DNA: TGTGCCAGCAGCTTTGCGGGAACCTACGAGCAGTACTTC. Amino acids: CASSFAGTYEQYF.

This clone was detected once. The chain carries TRBV11-2 and TRBJ2-7; TRBD2 aligns across 12 bases. Germline V gene data show CDR1 as SGHAT and CDR2 as FQNNGV. V shed 5 bases, J shed 2 bases, and the junction held 4 bases outside the gene matches. This CDR3 is 15 amino acids long. CDR3 protein: CASSTGLAGPYEQYF. The CDR3 coding sequence is TGTGCCAGCAGCACGGGACTAGCGGGCCCCTACGAGCAGTACTTC. The full variable domain, its missing parts supplied by reference TRBV11-2 and TRBJ2-7, is EAGVAQSPRYKIIEKRQSVAFWCNPISGHATLYWYQQILGQGPKLLIQFQNNGVVDDSQLPKDRFSAERLKGVDSTLKIQPAKLEDSAVYLCASSTGLAGPYEQYFGPGTRLTVT.

V gene TRBV9 combines with J gene TRBJ1-5; D may be TRBD1 (6 bases). This CDR3 contains 15 residues. V was trimmed by 2 bases and J by 0 bases, leaving 9 bases between them. Germline loops: CDR1 SGDLS, CDR2 YYNGEE. The CDR3 DNA sequence: TGTGCCAGCAGCGTGGGACACGATAGCAATCAGCCCCAGCATTTT. Its translation: CASSVGHDSNQPQHF. The full variable domain, its missing parts supplied by reference TRBV9 and TRBJ1-5, is DSGVTQTPKHLITATGQRVTLRCSPRSGDLSVYWYQQSLDQGLQFLIQYYNGEERAKGNILERFSAQQFPDLHSELNLSSLELGDSALYFCASSVGHDSNQPQHFGDGTRLSIL.